The clone carrying this T cell receptor (beta chain) was seen only a few times. As to treatment: oral pan-JAK inhibitor, 5-10 mg twice daily. Looked up from germline, CDR1 is LNHDA and CDR2 is SQIVND (reference sequence). The V end lost 4 bases, the J end lost 2 bases, and 5 bases lay between the germline ends. This CDR3 has 12 residues. This entry comes from a study of CD8+ T cells in alopecia areata. The sequencing template was cDNA reverse transcribed from extracted RNA. Libraries were prepared by immunoSEQ multiplex PCR; TCRdb keeps only in-frame clonotypes and omits some of them. Of hundreds of thousands of clones in the sample, 50% to 75% were seen once.

The clonotype comes from a human donor with alopecia areata. The J gene is TRBJ2-5, the V gene TRBV19; no clear D gene. The sample was CD4+ T cells sorted from blood, taken around week 53, from a patient treated with tofacitinib. CDR3 region: CASSNLQETQYF. The CDR3 DNA reads TGTGCCAGTAGTAATCTACAAGAGACCCAGTACTTC. Drawing the rest from reference TRBV19 and TRBJ2-5, the complete variable domain is DGGITQSPKYLFRKEGQNVTLSCEQNLNHDAMYWYRQDPGQGLRLIYYSQIVNDFQKGDIAEGYSVSREKKESFPLTVTSAQKNPTAFYLCASSNLQETQYFGPGTRLLVL.